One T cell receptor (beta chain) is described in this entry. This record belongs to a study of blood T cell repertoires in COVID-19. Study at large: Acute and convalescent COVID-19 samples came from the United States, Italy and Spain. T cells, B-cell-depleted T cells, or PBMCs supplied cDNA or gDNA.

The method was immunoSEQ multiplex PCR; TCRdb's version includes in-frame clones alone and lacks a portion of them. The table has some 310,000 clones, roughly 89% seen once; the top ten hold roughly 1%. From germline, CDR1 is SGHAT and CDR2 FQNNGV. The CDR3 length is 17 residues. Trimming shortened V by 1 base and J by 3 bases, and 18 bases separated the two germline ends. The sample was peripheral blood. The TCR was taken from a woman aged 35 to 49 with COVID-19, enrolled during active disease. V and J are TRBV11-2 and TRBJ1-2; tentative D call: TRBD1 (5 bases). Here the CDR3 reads CASSLGRRRRGHYGYTF. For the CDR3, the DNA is TGTGCCAGCAGCTTAGGTCGGCGCAGGAGGGGCCACTATGGCTACACCTTC. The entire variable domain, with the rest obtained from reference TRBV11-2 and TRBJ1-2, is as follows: EAGVAQSPRYKIIEKRQSVAFWCNPISGHATLYWYQQILGQGPKLLIQFQNNGVVDDSQLPKDRFSAERLKGVDSTLKIQPAKLEDSAVYLCASSLGRRRRGHYGYTFGSGTRLTVV.